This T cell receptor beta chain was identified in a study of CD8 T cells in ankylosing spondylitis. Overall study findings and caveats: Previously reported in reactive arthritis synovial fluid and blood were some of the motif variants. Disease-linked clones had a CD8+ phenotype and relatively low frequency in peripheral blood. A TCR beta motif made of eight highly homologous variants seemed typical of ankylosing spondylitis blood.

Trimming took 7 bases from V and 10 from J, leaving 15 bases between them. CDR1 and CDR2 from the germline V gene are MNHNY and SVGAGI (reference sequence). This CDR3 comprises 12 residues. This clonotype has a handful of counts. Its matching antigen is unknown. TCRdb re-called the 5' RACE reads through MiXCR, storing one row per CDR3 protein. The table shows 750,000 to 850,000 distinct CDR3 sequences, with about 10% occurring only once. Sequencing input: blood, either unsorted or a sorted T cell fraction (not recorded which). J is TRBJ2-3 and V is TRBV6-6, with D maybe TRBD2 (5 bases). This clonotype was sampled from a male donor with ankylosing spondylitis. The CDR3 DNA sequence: TGTGCCAGCACCATCCGGGGTATGTCGCAGTATTTT. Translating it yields CASTIRGMSQYF.